Listed here are 27 T cell receptor beta chains from one sample, sequenced in a study of identical twins. One entry per CDR3 protein results from TCRdb running MiXCR on the 5' RACE reads. The table lists under 900,000 distinct CDR3 sequences, over 9% of them singletons. These same data were also listed under a study on yellow fever vaccine responses in identical twins.

The sequenced sample consisted of PBMCs. The source of these receptors is a woman between 18 and 30 years old in good health.

The chain is built from TRBV20-1 and TRBJ2-1, with 8 positions matching TRBD2. This CDR3 has 15 amino acids. V was clipped by 5 bases and J by 0 bases; unmatched bases: 6. Germline CDR1 is DFQATT and CDR2 is SNEGSKA (reference sequence). CDR3 protein: CSAPIAGSSYNEQFF. The CDR3 DNA sequence: TGCAGTGCTCCGATAGCGGGGTCCTCCTACAATGAGCAGTTCTTC.

This clonotype was seen more than once but under ten times. The chain is built from TRBV5-1 and TRBJ2-2; 7 nucleotides agree with TRBD1. Germline V gene sequence: CDR1 SGHRS, CDR2 YFSETQ. This CDR3 comprises 15 residues. Germline trimming cut 7 bases from V and 0 bases from J; bases unmatched to any gene: 6. This chain's CDR3 is CASQRQGSNTGELFF. The CDR3 bases are TGCGCCAGCCAACGACAGGGATCGAACACCGGGGAGCTGTTTTTT.

This clonotype came up a few times. The genes are TRBV5-1 and TRBJ1-1; D unresolved. V lost 1 base and J lost 4, with 8 bases in between. Germline V gene lookup returns CDR1 SGHRS and CDR2 YFSETQ. The CDR3 consists of 13 residues. The CDR3 loop reads CASSLIEGTEAFF. The DNA for the CDR3 is TGCGCCAGCAGCTTGATAGAGGGCACTGAAGCTTTCTTT.

CDR3 residues: CAISGAGADHEKLFF. Here the CDR3 DNA reads TGTGCCATCAGTGGGGCAGGGGCCGATCATGAAAAACTGTTTTTT. The rearrangement uses TRBV10-3 and TRBJ1-4; possibly TRBD1 for D (6 bases). The germline V and J ends were trimmed by 4 bases and 6 bases, with 15 bases remaining between them. CDR1 and CDR2 from the germline V gene are ENHRY and SYGVKD. CDR3 length: 15 residues.

This clonotype was seen only a few times. The chain combines TRBV2 with TRBJ1-5; no reliable D call. The germline gives CDR1 SNHLY, CDR2 FYNNEI. Trimming shortened V by 1 base and J by 5 bases, and 15 bases separated the two germline ends. This CDR3 spans 16 amino acids. In DNA form, the CDR3 reads TGTGCCAGCAGTGAAGGGTCTACACTTATCTATCAGCCCCAGCATTTT. Translating gives CASSEGSTLIYQPQHF.

The chain links TRBV11-1 to TRBJ1-2; 8 bases are a match to TRBD1. The trim removed 5 bases at V and 2 bases at J, leaving 16 bases unmatched. The germline V gene has CDR1 SGHAT and CDR2 FQDESV (reference sequence). The CDR3 runs 18 residues. The CDR3 is CASSPYALNRGGNYGYTF. The CDR3 bases are TGTGCCAGCAGCCCTTATGCTCTGAACAGGGGGGGGAACTATGGCTACACCTTC.

In this sample, this clonotype turned up a few times. V usage is TRBV20-1 and J usage is TRBJ2-5; D is unresolved. Germline V CDR1 and CDR2: DFQATT, SNEGSKA (reference sequence). This CDR3 is built from 12 residues. Trimming cost V 5 bases and J 5 bases, with 12 bases left between them. For the CDR3, the DNA is TGCAGTGCTGGCTCCTTGGGCGAGACCCAGTACTTC. Encoded protein: CSAGSLGETQYF.

There are many counts of this clonotype. The chain has TRBV11-2 and TRBJ2-7; D remains unclear. The germline V gene encodes CDR1 SGHAT and CDR2 FQNNGV. CDR3 length: 15 residues. Deletions cut 0 bases from V and 6 bases from J, with 15 bases between. CDR3: CASSLDQLYWAEQYV. DNA of the CDR3: TGTGCCAGCAGCTTAGATCAGTTGTATTGGGCCGAGCAGTACGTC.

This clonotype came up a few times. One end of the junction is discordant with germline, which a read error may explain. This chain joins TRBV20-1 and TRBJ1-2, with 7 bases that match TRBD1. Germline lookup yields CDR1 DFQATT and CDR2 SNEGSKA (reference sequence). This CDR3 contains 11 residues. This CDR3 is CSGTVWGGYTF. In nucleotides, the CDR3 is TGTTCAGGGACAGTCTGGGGCGGCTACACCTTC.

This clonotype turned up a few times. The CDR3 sequence: CASSIQSFGTEAFF. The CDR3 DNA is TGTGCCAGCAGCATTCAGTCCTTCGGGACTGAAGCTTTCTTT. The rearrangement joins TRBV9 to TRBJ1-1, with D unresolved. The CDR3 sequence is 14 residues long. Per the germline V gene, CDR1 is SGDLS and CDR2 is YYNGEE. The V end was cut by 4 bases, the J end by 5 bases, with 15 bases between.

The chain joins TRBV5-1 to TRBJ2-5; D perhaps matches TRBD1 (6 bases). Germline V gene data show CDR1 as SGHRS and CDR2 as YFSETQ. The CDR3 has 14 amino acids. The germline V and J ends were trimmed by 5 bases and 3 bases, with 14 bases remaining between them. The CDR3 reads CASRSRGTEETQYF. CDR3 coding DNA: TGCGCCAGCAGGAGCAGGGGAACAGAAGAGACCCAGTACTTC.

The chain employs TRBV20-1 and TRBJ2-1; D may be TRBD1 (6 bases). The CDR3 covers 14 residues. The germline CDR1 and CDR2 sequences are DFQATT and SNEGSKA (reference sequence). V was trimmed by 3 bases and J by 7 bases, leaving 16 bases between them. CDR3 DNA sequence: TGCAGTGCTAGGTGGCAGGGGAGTATGAATGAGCAGTTCTTC. Amino acid sequence: CSARWQGSMNEQFF.

The rearrangement links TRBV5-6 to TRBJ1-2, with 9 bases fitting TRBD1. The CDR3 is made up of 16 amino acids. Germline lookup yields CDR1 SGHDT and CDR2 YYEEEE. Germline trimming cut 4 bases from V and 6 bases from J; bases unmatched to any gene: 13. The CDR3 loop is CASSGDREGTFNGYTF. The CDR3 DNA follows: TGTGCCAGCAGCGGGGACAGGGAAGGGACTTTTAATGGCTACACCTTC.

This clonotype was found many times. The chain recombines TRBV27 with TRBJ2-1; 7 bases are a match to TRBD1. Germline V gives CDR1 MNHEY, CDR2 SMNVEV (reference sequence). The CDR3 spans 15 residues. The trim removed 5 bases at V and 7 bases at J, leaving 11 bases unmatched. This CDR3 reads CASSPRQGVANEQFF. The CDR3 region has the DNA TGTGCCAGCAGTCCCCGACAGGGTGTAGCAAATGAGCAGTTCTTC.

This clonotype was observed a few times. CDR3 loop: CASSVGPDEQFF. CDR3 DNA: TGTGCCAGCAGTGTAGGGCCAGATGAGCAGTTCTTC. V gene TRBV25-1 combines with J gene TRBJ2-1, with D hard to call. Looked up from germline, CDR1 is MGHDK and CDR2 is SYGVNS. This CDR3 is 12 amino acids long. Trimming pared 4 bases from V and 8 bases from J, leaving 9 bases between. The whole variable domain, remainder taken from reference TRBV25-1 and TRBJ2-1, is EADIYQTPRYLVIGTGKKITLECSQTMGHDKMYWYQQDPGMELHLIHYSYGVNSTEKGDLSSESTVSRIRTEHFPLTLESARPSHTSQYLCASSVGPDEQFFGPGTRLTVL.

This clonotype turned up a few times. The chain is built from TRBV6-5 and TRBJ2-7; 8 bases fit TRBD2. Per the germline V gene, CDR1 is MNHEY and CDR2 is SVGAGI. After removal of 0 bases from V and 0 bases from J, the junction contained 10 bases not matched to a gene. The CDR3 is 18 amino acids. CDR3 region: CASSYSSPGGGLSYEQYF. CDR3 sequence (DNA): TGTGCCAGCAGTTACTCCTCCCCGGGGGGGGGCCTCTCCTACGAGCAGTACTTC.

This rearrangement joins TRBV4-1 to TRBJ2-7; D may be TRBD2 (7 bases). The germline V gene encodes CDR1 MGHRA and CDR2 YSYEKL. Trimming left V 2 bases short and J 2 bases short, with 16 bases between. This CDR3 is 16 amino acids long. The CDR3 DNA follows: TGCGCCAGCAGCCAATTCCTGCGGGGGACACCCTACGAGCAGTACTTC. It yields the protein CASSQFLRGTPYEQYF.

This clonotype was observed a handful of times. The chain has TRBV2 and TRBJ2-2; D is perhaps TRBD1 (5 bases). Trimming pared 2 bases from V and 5 bases from J, leaving 9 bases between. The V gene's germline CDR1 is SNHLY and CDR2 FYNNEI. The CDR3 runs 14 residues. CDR3 sequence (DNA): TGTGCCAGCAGTGAAAACAGGCTAACCGGGGAGCTGTTTTTT. Its protein product is CASSENRLTGELFF.

This clonotype appeared many times. This chain uses TRBV5-6 with TRBJ2-7; D is unresolved. Germline CDR1 and CDR2: SGHDT and YYEEEE. CDR3 length: 13 residues. Trimming shortened V by 3 bases and J by 0 bases, and 7 bases separated the two germline ends. The CDR3 DNA sequence: TGTGCCAGCAGCTACCCAAACTCCTACGAGCAGTACTTC. Residues: CASSYPNSYEQYF.

This clonotype was observed a single time. J is TRBJ2-2 and V is TRBV5-6; TRBD1 is a possible D gene (6 bases). The V gene's germline CDR1 is SGHDT and CDR2 YYEEEE. V was pared by 7 bases and J by 1 base, with 17 bases between. The CDR3 is 16 residues long. The CDR3 loop reads CASGSPGQKNTGELFF. For the CDR3, the DNA is TGTGCCAGCGGTTCTCCGGGACAAAAGAACACCGGGGAGCTGTTTTTT.

V is TRBV9 and J is TRBJ2-1, with TRBD2 identical over 8 bases. The CDR3 is 16 amino acids. Unmatched junction bases numbered 5, after V lost 0 bases and J lost 3 bases. CDR1 and CDR2 (germline): SGDLS, YYNGEE. The CDR3 nucleotides read TGTGCCAGCAGCGTAGGGGTTAGCGGGATCTACAATGAGCAGTTCTTC. Encoded protein: CASSVGVSGIYNEQFF.

This clonotype was counted between two and nine times. The rearrangement links TRBV2 to TRBJ1-1, with D maybe TRBD1 (5 bases). V was cut by 2 bases and J by 0 bases, with 7 bases left in between. The CDR3 consists of 14 residues. Germline CDR1 is SNHLY and CDR2 is FYNNEI. CDR3 sequence reads: CASSERGVNTEAFF. In DNA form, the CDR3 reads TGTGCCAGCAGTGAACGGGGGGTGAACACTGAAGCTTTCTTT.

This clonotype was recorded many times. The V gene is TRBV10-3, the J gene TRBJ2-3; the match to TRBD2 covers 15 bases. V was clipped by 3 bases and J by 4 bases; unmatched bases: 5. The CDR3 has 17 amino acids. The germline V gene encodes CDR1 ENHRY and CDR2 SYGVKD. CDR3 bases: TGTGCCATCAGTGACGGACTAGCGGGAGGGCCGGCAGATACGCAGTATTTT. Protein: CAISDGLAGGPADTQYF.

The chain recombines TRBV29-1 with TRBJ2-5; no reliable D call. The germline V and J ends were trimmed by 6 bases and 5 bases, with 7 bases remaining between them. Germline loops: CDR1 SQVTM, CDR2 ANQGSEA. This CDR3 comprises 10 residues. The CDR3 sequence is CSVAEETQYF. CDR3 DNA sequence: TGCAGCGTCGCTGAGGAGACCCAGTACTTC.

The chain is built from TRBV5-1 and TRBJ2-1; TRBD2 matches at 7 bases. J gave up 8 bases and V 3 bases, and 8 bases lay outside the gene matches. The CDR3 has 14 amino acids. Per germline, CDR1 SGHRS and CDR2 YFSETQ. CDR3 nucleotides: TGCGCCAGCAGCTGGTCGACTAGCACCGATGAGCAGTTCTTC. Residues: CASSWSTSTDEQFF.

This clonotype has a count of ten or more. This CDR3 reads CASSDFIYGYTF. The CDR3 DNA follows: TGTGCCAGCAGCGACTTTATCTATGGCTACACCTTC. This rearrangement joins TRBV6-1 to TRBJ1-2, with D unclear. This CDR3 has 12 amino acids. The germline V gene encodes CDR1 MNHNS and CDR2 SASEGT. Trimming shortened V by 6 bases and J by 4 bases, and 9 bases separated the two germline ends.

This clonotype was recorded a few times. The chain recombines TRBV24-1 with TRBJ2-1; 8 nucleotides align to TRBD1. Germline V gene sequence: CDR1 KGHDR, CDR2 SFDVKD. J lost 4 bases, V lost 4 bases, and 11 bases had no gene match. The CDR3 runs to 17 residues. The CDR3 DNA is TGTGCCACCAGTGAGCCCGGGACAGGACCCCAATACAATGAGCAGTTCTTC. This gives the protein CATSEPGTGPQYNEQFF.